Below, 11 T cell receptor beta chains from the same sample are listed, as sequenced in a study of graft-versus-host responses after intestinal transplantation (dated by TCRdb to the early 2020s). These receptors' antigens are unknown. Library preparation was by the immunoSEQ multiplex PCR assay. Here the immuneACCESS table is served through TCRdb, limited to in-frame sequences with V and J called. Missing clones are a known gap in these copies; in checked studies unresolved V genes cover under half, and the rest lacks a known reason. The sample contains more than 65,000 clones, 90% of them found a single time. The ten largest clones represent about 1.3% of the sample. The label giving this sample's time point can be read as: cells obtained before transplantation from donor or recipient. Sequenced here: unstimulated CD8+ T cells sorted from spleen or lymph node cells, sampled before intestinal transplant. These receptor sequences come from a human donor who received an intestinal transplant.

This clone was detected a few times. The chain links TRBV11-1 to TRBJ2-3, with TRBD1 as a possible D gene (6 bases). Germline V gene sequence: CDR1 SGHAT, CDR2 FQDESV (reference sequence). V was trimmed by 3 bases and J by 6 bases, leaving 19 bases between them. The CDR3 is 16 residues long. The CDR3 spells CASSFPTGSSLDTQYF. CDR3 nucleotides: TGTGCCAGCAGCTTTCCCACAGGGTCAAGCCTGGATACGCAGTATTTT.

V gene TRBV6-5 combines with J gene TRBJ1-1; perhaps TRBD1 as D (5 bases). The V gene lost 0 bases and the J gene lost 3 bases, with 8 bases spanning the gap. CDR3 size: 14 residues. Germline values: CDR1 MNHEY, CDR2 SVGAGI. As DNA, the CDR3 is TGTGCCAGCAGTTACTCGGGGGGATACACTGAAGCTTTCTTT. It yields the protein CASSYSGGYTEAFF.

The chain carries TRBV27 and TRBJ2-3; TRBD2 matches at 14 bases. Germline CDR1 MNHEY, CDR2 SMNVEV (reference sequence). The CDR3 is 14 amino acids. J lost 14 bases, V lost 6 bases, and 10 bases had no gene match. DNA for the CDR3: TGTGCCAGCAGCCCAGGACTAGCGGGGGGTTTGGGGTATTTT. Amino acids: CASSPGLAGGLGYF.

This chain joins TRBV6-1 and TRBJ1-2; D unclear. There are 13 residues in the CDR3. CDR1 is MNHNS and CDR2 is SASEGT in the germline V gene. V was cut by 2 bases and J by 7 bases, with 11 bases left in between. The CDR3: CASSEYGDPGYTF. CDR3 DNA sequence: TGTGCCAGCAGTGAATACGGGGATCCTGGCTACACCTTC.

The V gene is TRBV9, the J gene TRBJ2-1, with 8 bases identical to TRBD2. After removal of 0 bases from V and 7 bases from J, the junction contained 3 bases not matched to a gene. Germline CDR1 SGDLS, CDR2 YYNGEE. The CDR3 contains 14 residues. The CDR3 DNA sequence: TGTGCCAGCAGCGTAGGTAGCGGGGTTAATGAGCAGTTCTTC. This encodes CASSVGSGVNEQFF. The complete variable domain, with remaining parts taken from reference TRBV9 and TRBJ2-1, reads DSGVTQTPKHLITATGQRVTLRCSPRSGDLSVYWYQQSLDQGLQFLIQYYNGEERAKGNILERFSAQQFPDLHSELNLSSLELGDSALYFCASSVGSGVNEQFFGPGTRLTVL.

The chain recombines TRBV7-8 with TRBJ2-7; no firm D call. CDR1 is SGHVS and CDR2 is FQNEAQ in the germline V gene. This CDR3 comprises 14 residues. Between the trimmed V and J ends, which lost 5 bases and 0 bases, there was a span of 11 bases. CDR3 amino acids: CASSDAIASYEQYF. CDR3 nucleotide sequence: TGTGCCAGCAGCGACGCCATAGCCTCCTACGAGCAGTACTTC.

A remark on this clone: Different DNA sequences within this sample yield the same CDR3. The rearrangement links TRBV18 to TRBJ2-7, with D perhaps TRBD1 (5 bases). The CDR3 is 14 residues long. The germline gives CDR1 KGHSH, CDR2 LQKENI. Trimming removed 3 bases from V and 0 bases from J, with 9 bases in between. CDR3 protein: CASSPGQGSYEQYF. CDR3 bases: TGTGCCAGCTCACCCGGGCAGGGCTCCTACGAGCAGTACTTC.

V gene TRBV9 combines with J gene TRBJ1-1; maybe TRBD1 (6 bases). The CDR3 is made up of 15 amino acids. The germline V and J ends were trimmed by 2 bases and 1 base, with 12 bases remaining between them. Germline loops: CDR1 SGDLS, CDR2 YYNGEE. This CDR3 is CASSVFQGSNTEAFF. Here the CDR3 DNA reads TGTGCCAGCAGCGTTTTCCAGGGGTCGAACACTGAAGCTTTCTTT.

The gene calls are TRBV7-9 and TRBJ1-2; no reliable D call. Trimming stripped 1 base from V and 3 bases from J, with 21 bases between. The CDR3 has 18 residues. Germline V gene data show CDR1 as SEHNR and CDR2 as FQNEAQ (reference sequence). The CDR3 here is CASSLGTLVARVDYGYTF. In DNA form, the CDR3 reads TGTGCCAGCAGCTTAGGGACCCTAGTTGCGAGGGTTGACTATGGCTACACCTTC. The complete variable domain, with remaining parts taken from reference TRBV7-9 and TRBJ1-2, reads DTGVSQNPRHKITKRGQNVTFRCDPISEHNRLYWYRQTLGQGPEFLTYFQNEAQLEKSRLLSDRFSAERPKGSFSTLEIQRTEQGDSAMYLCASSLGTLVARVDYGYTFGSGTRLTVV.

The chain joins TRBV7-2 to TRBJ2-6; D perhaps matches TRBD2 (6 bases). The length of the CDR3 is 15 residues. Trimming removed 5 bases from V and 4 bases from J, with 12 bases in between. Germline assignment: CDR1 SGHTA and CDR2 FQGNSA. The CDR3 coding sequence is TGTGCCAGCAGCGAGCGGGCAACCGGGGCCAACGTCCTGACTTTC. Its protein is CASSERATGANVLTF.

This rearrangement joins TRBV14 to TRBJ1-2; the D is unclear. CDR1 SGHDN and CDR2 FVKESK come from the germline V gene. The CDR3 totals 16 residues. With 2 bases removed from V and 4 bases from J, the gap between germline ends came to 17 bases. DNA of the CDR3: TGTGCCAGCAGCCAAACGTCCGACCTCGGCGGCTATGGCTACACCTTC. Translation gives CASSQTSDLGGYGYTF.